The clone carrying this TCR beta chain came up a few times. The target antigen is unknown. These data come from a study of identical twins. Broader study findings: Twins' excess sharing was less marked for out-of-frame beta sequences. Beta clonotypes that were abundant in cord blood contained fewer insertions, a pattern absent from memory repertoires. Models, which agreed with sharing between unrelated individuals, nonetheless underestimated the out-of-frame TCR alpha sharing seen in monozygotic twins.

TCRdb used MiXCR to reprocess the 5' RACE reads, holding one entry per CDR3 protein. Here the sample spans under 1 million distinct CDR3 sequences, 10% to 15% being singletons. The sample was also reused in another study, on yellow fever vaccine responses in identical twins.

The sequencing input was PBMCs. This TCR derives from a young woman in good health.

The CDR3 region is CASSLLPQTKNTGELFF. Here the CDR3 DNA reads TGCGCCAGCAGCTTGCTCCCCCAGACAAAGAACACCGGGGAGCTGTTTTTT. The chain uses TRBV5-1 and TRBJ2-2; D unresolved. Germline values: CDR1 SGHRS, CDR2 YFSETQ. Trimming removed 1 base from V and 1 base from J, with 14 bases in between. This CDR3 spans 17 amino acids.